This is a list of T cell receptor beta chains from one sample in a study of blood T cell repertoires in COVID-19. Produced via immunoSEQ multiplex PCR; TCRdb's table is partial and in-frame only. The sample carries 100,000 to 140,000 clones, 80% to 85% recorded once. Sequencing was done on a sample of peripheral blood. These receptors were collected from an older man with acute or convalescent COVID-19. Each CDR3 is given with its conserved first and last residue. A D gene is named only where the DNA matches it firmly. Size tells how often a clone was seen (once, few, many) or the class of an expanded clone, and some rows leave it out.

clone size: -
J gene: TRBJ1-5
D gene: -
V gene: TRBV2
CDR3 DNA: TGTGCCAGCAGTGACAGGGCAGAGGATCAGCCCCAGCATTTT
CDR3 protein: CASSDRAEDQPQHF

clone size: -
J gene: TRBJ1-5
D gene: TRBD1
V gene: TRBV19
CDR3 DNA: TGTGCCAGTGCATGGGGACAGGGGATGCGTCAGCCCCAGCATTTT
CDR3 protein: CASAWGQGMRQPQHF

clone size: -
J gene: TRBJ1-2
D gene: -
V gene: TRBV3-1/TRBV3-2
CDR3 DNA: TGTGCCAGCAGCCAACCCGGGACAACAAACGGCTACACCTTC
CDR3 protein: CASSQPGTTNGYTF

clone size: -
J gene: TRBJ1-5
D gene: TRBD1
V gene: TRBV6-2/TRBV6-3
CDR3 DNA: TGTGCCAGCAGTATTCGTCTCGGGACAGGGGGCCAGCCCCAGCATTTT
CDR3 protein: CASSIRLGTGGQPQHF

clone size: -
J gene: TRBJ1-5
D gene: -
V gene: TRBV19
CDR3 DNA: TGTGCCAGTACTAGGTCCACGGCCGGTCATCAGCCCCAGCATTTT
CDR3 protein: CASTRSTAGHQPQHF

clone size: -
J gene: TRBJ2-7
D gene: TRBD1
V gene: TRBV9
CDR3 DNA: TGTGCCAGCAGCACCCAAGGTGCAGGGGGCCACTACGAGCAGTACTTC
CDR3 protein: CASSTQGAGGHYEQYF

clone size: -
J gene: TRBJ2-5
D gene: TRBD2
V gene: TRBV9
CDR3 DNA: TGTGCCAGCAGCGCTCCCCTGACTAGCGGGGAAGAGACCCAGTACTTC
CDR3 protein: CASSAPLTSGEETQYF

clone size: -
J gene: TRBJ2-7
D gene: -
V gene: TRBV4-3
CDR3 DNA: TGCGCCAGCAGCCAAGATATCGGTTCCTACGAGCAGTACTTC
CDR3 protein: CASSQDIGSYEQYF

clone size: -
J gene: TRBJ2-3
D gene: TRBD2
V gene: TRBV27
CDR3 DNA: TGTGCCAGCAGTTTATCGGGACTAGCAACAGATACGCAGTATTTT
CDR3 protein: CASSLSGLATDTQYF

clone size: -
J gene: TRBJ1-2
D gene: -
V gene: TRBV5-4
CDR3 DNA: TGTGCCAGCAGCTTTGGGGAGGGGTGGGTTGGTGGCTACACCTTC
CDR3 protein: CASSFGEGWVGGYTF

clone size: -
J gene: TRBJ1-2
D gene: -
V gene: TRBV3-1/TRBV3-2
CDR3 DNA: TGTGCCAGCAGCCAGGACAGTTCTAACTATGGCTACACCTTC
CDR3 protein: CASSQDSSNYGYTF

clone size: once
J gene: TRBJ2-5
D gene: -
V gene: TRBV28
CDR3 DNA: TGTGCCAGCAGTCCGGGGGAGACCCAGTACTTC
CDR3 protein: CASSPGETQYF

clone size: -
J gene: TRBJ1-2
D gene: TRBD1
V gene: TRBV6-6
CDR3 DNA: TGTGCCCTCAGGGTACCAGGGGGAGGCTATGGCTACACCTTC
CDR3 protein: CALRVPGGGYGYTF

clone size: -
J gene: TRBJ2-5
D gene: TRBD2
V gene: TRBV7-2
CDR3 DNA: TGTGCCAGCAGCTTAGCGAGGTCTAGCGGGAGCCAAGAGACCCAGTACTTC
CDR3 protein: CASSLARSSGSQETQYF

clone size: -
J gene: TRBJ2-7
D gene: TRBD1
V gene: TRBV5-1
CDR3 DNA: TGCGCCAGCAGCTCAACAGGGGCCCGAACCTACGAGCAGTACTTC
CDR3 protein: CASSSTGARTYEQYF

clone size: -
J gene: TRBJ2-1
D gene: TRBD2
V gene: TRBV7-2
CDR3 DNA: TGTGCCAGCAGCTTACGGGGGGGCAATGAGCAGTTCTTC
CDR3 protein: CASSLRGGNEQFF

clone size: once
J gene: TRBJ1-5
D gene: TRBD1
V gene: TRBV6-6
CDR3 DNA: TGTGCCAGCAGTTCCTCCGGGACAGGGGATCAGCCCCAGCATTTT
CDR3 protein: CASSSSGTGDQPQHF

clone size: -
J gene: TRBJ1-1
D gene: TRBD1
V gene: TRBV6-2/TRBV6-3
CDR3 DNA: TGTGCCAGCAGTGCCAGGGGACAGGGGAACACTGAAGCTTTCTTT
CDR3 protein: CASSARGQGNTEAFF

clone size: -
J gene: TRBJ2-3
D gene: TRBD2
V gene: TRBV7-2
CDR3 DNA: TGTGCCAGCAGCTTAGGCGGGGGGGCACGAGATACGCAGTATTTT
CDR3 protein: CASSLGGGARDTQYF

clone size: once
J gene: TRBJ2-7
D gene: TRBD2
V gene: TRBV3-1/TRBV3-2
CDR3 DNA: TGTGCCAGCAGCCCTTCTTTGGCGGGGGGTTTGGGGAAGTACTTC
CDR3 protein: CASSPSLAGGLGKYF

clone size: -
J gene: TRBJ2-7
D gene: -
V gene: TRBV11-1
CDR3 DNA: TGTGCCAGCAGCCGAGACAGGACTTCCTACGAGCAGTACTTC
CDR3 protein: CASSRDRTSYEQYF

clone size: -
J gene: TRBJ1-4
D gene: -
V gene: TRBV6-5
CDR3 DNA: TGTGCCAGCAACCATGGGAGCACAGGGCAAGAAAAACTGTTTTTT
CDR3 protein: CASNHGSTGQEKLFF

clone size: -
J gene: TRBJ1-2
D gene: -
V gene: TRBV12-5
CDR3 DNA: TGTGCTAGTGGTTCGTTGACGGGTAACTATGGCTACACCTTC
CDR3 protein: CASGSLTGNYGYTF

clone size: -
J gene: TRBJ1-1
D gene: -
V gene: TRBV3-1/TRBV3-2
CDR3 DNA: TGTGCCAGCAGCCACTCCGGGTCGTCCGCTGAAGCTTTCTTT
CDR3 protein: CASSHSGSSAEAFF

clone size: -
J gene: TRBJ1-2
D gene: TRBD1
V gene: TRBV19
CDR3 DNA: TGTGCCAGTAGTATAGGGGTACAGGGGGGCTACACCTTC
CDR3 protein: CASSIGVQGGYTF

clone size: few
J gene: TRBJ2-1
D gene: TRBD2
V gene: TRBV4-2
CDR3 DNA: TGTGCCAGCAGTCGTGATATAACATCGGGGCTTACTAGCGGTGAGCAGTTCTTC
CDR3 protein: CASSRDITSGLTSGEQFF

clone size: -
J gene: TRBJ1-2
D gene: -
V gene: TRBV6-5
CDR3 DNA: TGTGCCAGCAGTTATCCCCAGGGGAACTATGGCTACACCTTC
CDR3 protein: CASSYPQGNYGYTF

clone size: -
J gene: TRBJ2-5
D gene: TRBD1
V gene: TRBV11-2
CDR3 DNA: TGTGCCAGCAGCTCCTGGACAGGGGCGGGAGAGACCCAGTACTTC
CDR3 protein: CASSSWTGAGETQYF